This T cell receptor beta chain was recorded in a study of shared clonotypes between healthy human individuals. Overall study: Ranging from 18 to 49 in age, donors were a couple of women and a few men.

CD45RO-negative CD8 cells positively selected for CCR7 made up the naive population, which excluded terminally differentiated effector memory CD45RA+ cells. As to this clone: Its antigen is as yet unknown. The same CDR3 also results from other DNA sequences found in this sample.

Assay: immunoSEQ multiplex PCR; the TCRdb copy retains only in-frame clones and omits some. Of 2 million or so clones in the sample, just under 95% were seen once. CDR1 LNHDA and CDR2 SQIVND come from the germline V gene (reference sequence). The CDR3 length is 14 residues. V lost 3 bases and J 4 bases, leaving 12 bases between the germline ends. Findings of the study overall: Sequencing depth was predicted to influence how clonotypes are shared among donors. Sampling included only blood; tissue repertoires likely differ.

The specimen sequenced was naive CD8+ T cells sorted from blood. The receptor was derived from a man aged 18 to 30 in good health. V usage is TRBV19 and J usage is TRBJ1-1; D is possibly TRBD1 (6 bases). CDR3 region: CASSIGGEGTEAFF. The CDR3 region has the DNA TGTGCCAGTAGTATCGGGGGCGAAGGCACTGAAGCTTTCTTT. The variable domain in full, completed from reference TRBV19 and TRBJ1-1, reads DGGITQSPKYLFRKEGQNVTLSCEQNLNHDAMYWYRQDPGQGLRLIYYSQIVNDFQKGDIAEGYSVSREKKESFPLTVTSAQKNPTAFYLCASSIGGEGTEAFFGQGTRLTVV.